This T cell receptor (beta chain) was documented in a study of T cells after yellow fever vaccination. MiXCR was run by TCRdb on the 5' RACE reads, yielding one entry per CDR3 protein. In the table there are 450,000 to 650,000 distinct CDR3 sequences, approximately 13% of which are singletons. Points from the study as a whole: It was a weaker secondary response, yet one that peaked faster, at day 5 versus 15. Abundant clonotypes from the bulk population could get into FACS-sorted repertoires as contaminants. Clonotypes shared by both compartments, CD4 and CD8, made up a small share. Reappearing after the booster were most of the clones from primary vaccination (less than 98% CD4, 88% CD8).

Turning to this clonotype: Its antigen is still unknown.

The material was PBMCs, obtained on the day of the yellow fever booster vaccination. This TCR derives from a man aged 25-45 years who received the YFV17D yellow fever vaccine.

CDR3 loop: CASSQDRAGGNIQYF. CDR3 bases: TGCGCCAGCAGCCAAGATAGGGCGGGGGGAAACATTCAGTACTTC. The chain has TRBV4-3 and TRBJ2-4; TRBD2 agrees at 8 bases. CDR3 size: 15 residues. Trimming took 0 bases from V and 6 from J; bases not matched to a gene: 4. Germline V gives CDR1 LGHNA, CDR2 YSLEER.